These T cell receptor beta chains were read from a single sample in a study of technical replicates of blood from four donors. Using immunoSEQ multiplex PCR, the repertoire was profiled, and TCRdb retains in-frame clones only, with some absent. The data contain 45,000 to 60,000 clones, roughly 92% of them seen just once; the ten biggest clones take up around 4%. Sequencing input: PBMCs. Every receptor here comes from a human donor in good health. Some clones in this sample may be carry-over from other donors' samples. CDR3s include the opening cysteine and the closing phenylalanine or tryptophan. D genes are given only for firm matches. Clone sizes are given selectively: once, few, many, or a class where the clone is expanded.

TRBV6-5	TRBJ1-1	NA	medium-sized	TGTGCCAGCAGCTTTACCGGGACAACCAACACTGAAGCTTTCTTT	CASSFTGTTNTEAFF
TRBV7-2	TRBJ2-7	TRBD1	NA	TGTGCCAGCAGCTTTGGCCGCGGGACAGGGCAACTCTACGAGCAGTACTTC	CASSFGRGTGQLYEQYF
TRBV29-1	TRBJ2-1	NA	NA	TGCAGCGTTGACCGGGACAACCGGAACAATGAGCAGTTCTTC	CSVDRDNRNNEQFF
TRBV2	TRBJ1-6	NA	NA	TGTGCCAGCAGGGACGGACGAGGGAATTCACCCCTCCACTTT	CASRDGRGNSPLHF
TRBV4-3	TRBJ1-5	NA	NA	TGCGCCAGCAGCCAAGAATTAGTCGATAGCAATCAGCCCCAGCATTTT	CASSQELVDSNQPQHF
TRBV6-4	TRBJ2-3	TRBD1	NA	TGTGCCAGCAGTGACTCACAGGGGACAGATACGCAGTATTTT	CASSDSQGTDTQYF
TRBV5-8	TRBJ2-2	NA	few	TGTGCCAGCACCCCCCTGGGCAGGGGAGACACCGGGGAGCTGTTTTTT	CASTPLGRGDTGELFF
TRBV28	TRBJ2-1	TRBD1	NA	TGTGCCAGCAAGACAGGGGGCGGCCATGAGCAGTTCTTC	CASKTGGGHEQFF
TRBV30	TRBJ2-5	NA	NA	TGTGCCTGGATAGTTACAGGGTTATCGAGAGAGACCCAGTACTTC	CAWIVTGLSRETQYF
TRBV5-8	TRBJ1-2	NA	NA	TGTGCCAGCAGCTTGCTCAGGGCGGTATATGGCTACACCTTC	CASSLLRAVYGYTF
TRBV2	TRBJ2-2	TRBD2	NA	TGTGCCAGCAGTGCGGCGGGAGTTCTCACCGGGGAGCTGTTTTTT	CASSAAGVLTGELFF
TRBV7-9	TRBJ2-1	NA	NA	TGTGCCAGCAGCCCCGTCCGGAGCTCCTACAATGAGCAGTTCTTC	CASSPVRSSYNEQFF
TRBV9	TRBJ2-5	TRBD2	NA	TGTGCCAGCAGCGTGACTAGCCGGGAGACCCAGTACTTC	CASSVTSRETQYF